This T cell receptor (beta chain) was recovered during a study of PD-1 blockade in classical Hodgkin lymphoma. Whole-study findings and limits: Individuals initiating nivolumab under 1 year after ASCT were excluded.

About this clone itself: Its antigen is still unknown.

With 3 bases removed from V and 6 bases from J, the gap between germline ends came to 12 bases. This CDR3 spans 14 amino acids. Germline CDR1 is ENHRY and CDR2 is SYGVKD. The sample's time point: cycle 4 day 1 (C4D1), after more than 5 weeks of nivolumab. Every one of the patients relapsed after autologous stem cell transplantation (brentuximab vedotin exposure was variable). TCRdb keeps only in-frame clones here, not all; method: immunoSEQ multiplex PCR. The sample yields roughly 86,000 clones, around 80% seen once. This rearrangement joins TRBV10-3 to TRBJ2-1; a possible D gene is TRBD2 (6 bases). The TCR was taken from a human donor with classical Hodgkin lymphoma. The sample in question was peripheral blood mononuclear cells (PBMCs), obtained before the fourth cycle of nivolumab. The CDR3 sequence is CAISDSLEGNEQFF. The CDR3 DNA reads TGTGCCATCAGTGACTCCCTGGAGGGCAATGAGCAGTTCTTC.